A selection of T cell receptor beta chains follows, all from one sample in a study of monozygotic twins with inflammatory bowel disease. TCRdb re-called the 5' RACE reads; one entry per CDR3 protein, DNA not given. The sample yields some 150,000 distinct CDR3 sequences, of which the top ten take up roughly 2.3%. The specimen was blood. These receptors all stem from a human donor with ulcerative colitis or Crohn's disease, or a healthy co-twin of an affected twin (not recorded which). Both conserved end residues are part of each CDR3.

J | length | V | CDR3
TRBJ1-1 | 13 | TRBV7-2 | CASSLFQDTEAFF
TRBJ1-4 | 14 | TRBV12-3/TRBV12-4 | CASRIDGSNEKLFF
TRBJ2-3 | 13 | TRBV20-1 | CSASGGGTDTQYF
TRBJ1-2 | 12 | TRBV3-1 | CASSQGNYGYTF
TRBJ2-7 | 14 | TRBV7-9 | CASSPGGAPYEQYF
TRBJ1-2 | 14 | TRBV12-3/TRBV12-4 | CASGNQGIPYGYTF
TRBJ2-7 | 15 | TRBV6-5 | CASSYSIQESYEQYF
TRBJ2-2 | 14 | TRBV5-1 | CASSPIQGAGELFF
TRBJ2-6 | 16 | TRBV7-9 | CASSLVQGPGANVLTF
TRBJ1-1 | 16 | TRBV5-1 | CASSRKSLDSNTEAFF
TRBJ2-1 | 14 | TRBV7-3 | CASSLSGLNNEQFF
TRBJ2-2 | 16 | TRBV5-1 | CASSLFVRTNTGELFF
TRBJ2-1 | 16 | TRBV4-1 | CASSPPGATEDVEQFF
TRBJ2-3 | 16 | TRBV5-1 | CASSLGYRGATDTQYF
TRBJ1-5 | 13 | TRBV4-3 | CASSQGINQPQHF
TRBJ2-7 | 13 | TRBV18 | CASSPPGEYEQYF
TRBJ2-7 | 14 | TRBV7-9 | CASSSDTSSYEQYF
TRBJ2-7 | 14 | TRBV11-2 | CASRLGLAAYEQYF
TRBJ2-1 | 14 | TRBV5-4 | CASSLDQGSDEQFF
TRBJ2-7 | 14 | TRBV7-8 | CASSLPGNSGEQYF
TRBJ2-3 | 14 | TRBV6-5 | CASSYGEGTDTQYF
TRBJ2-3 | 14 | TRBV5-4 | CASSLSGSYDTQYF
TRBJ1-3 | 15 | TRBV10-3 | CAITPDAGSGNTIYF
TRBJ2-7 | 14 | TRBV25-1 | CASSVAGGNYEQYF
TRBJ2-3 | 18 | TRBV18 | CASSPRIATSGSTDTQYF
TRBJ2-7 | 14 | TRBV12-3/TRBV12-4 | CASSGGQGVNEQYF
TRBJ1-2 | 13 | TRBV6-2/TRBV6-3 | CASSLTTVYGYTF
TRBJ1-5 | 12 | TRBV6-6 | CASNRELGPQHF
TRBJ2-7 | 14 | TRBV29-1 | CSVAGTKLSYEQYF
TRBJ1-5 | 16 | TRBV18 | CASSPGGGRSNQPQHF
TRBJ2-7 | 12 | TRBV7-9 | CASSYSGNEQYF
TRBJ2-5 | 13 | TRBV2 | CASRRGPQETQYF
TRBJ2-2 | 16 | TRBV7-9 | CASRLGLAGDTGELFF
TRBJ2-1 | 14 | TRBV24-1 | CATSDLTPYNEQFF
TRBJ2-3 | 15 | TRBV11-3 | CASSLTAGGSDTQYF
TRBJ1-6 | 12 | TRBV12-3/TRBV12-4 | CASSARNSPLHF
TRBJ2-7 | 15 | TRBV19 | CASSIDWARTYEQYF
TRBJ2-5 | 11 | TRBV4-1 | CASSQDETQYF
TRBJ2-7 | 18 | TRBV7-8 | CASSLEDGLAGGSYEQYF
TRBJ2-5 | 16 | TRBV27 | CASSPFIEQGRETQYF
TRBJ2-7 | 14 | TRBV5-1 | CASSLGHSPYEQYF
TRBJ1-2 | 12 | TRBV12-3/TRBV12-4 | CASSLTDYGYTF
TRBJ2-3 | 16 | TRBV5-1 | CASSLAGTSLTDTQYF
TRBJ2-5 | 15 | TRBV15 | CATSPRGGFQETQYF
TRBJ2-5 | 14 | TRBV7-9 | CASSSGTGQETQYF
TRBJ2-2 | 17 | TRBV28 | CASSFPTGGSRAGELFF
TRBJ2-3 | 12 | TRBV19 | CASSMVGDTQYF
TRBJ2-1 | 15 | TRBV7-9 | CASSGSTRDHNEQFF
TRBJ2-2 | 15 | TRBV12-3/TRBV12-4 | CASSPTSGNTGELFF
TRBJ2-2 | 12 | TRBV12-3/TRBV12-4 | CASSLRFWELFF
TRBJ2-6 | 16 | TRBV3-1 | CASSPRPTSGANVLTF
TRBJ2-7 | 14 | TRBV10-3 | CAISPPGPTYEQYF
TRBJ2-5 | 15 | TRBV10-3 | CAISDPAGGRETQYF
TRBJ2-7 | 12 | TRBV20-1 | CSASNRGYEQYF
TRBJ1-4 | 13 | TRBV18 | CASSPANNEKLFF
TRBJ2-1 | 17 | TRBV7-8 | CASSLASGGAGWYEQFF
TRBJ1-5 | 15 | TRBV20-1 | CSANPPGGDGQPQHF
TRBJ2-2 | 14 | TRBV5-1 | CASSRRGLTGELFF
TRBJ2-7 | 14 | TRBV28 | CASSFRVERYEQYF
TRBJ2-6 | 16 | TRBV7-9 | CASSLNLGPGANVLTF